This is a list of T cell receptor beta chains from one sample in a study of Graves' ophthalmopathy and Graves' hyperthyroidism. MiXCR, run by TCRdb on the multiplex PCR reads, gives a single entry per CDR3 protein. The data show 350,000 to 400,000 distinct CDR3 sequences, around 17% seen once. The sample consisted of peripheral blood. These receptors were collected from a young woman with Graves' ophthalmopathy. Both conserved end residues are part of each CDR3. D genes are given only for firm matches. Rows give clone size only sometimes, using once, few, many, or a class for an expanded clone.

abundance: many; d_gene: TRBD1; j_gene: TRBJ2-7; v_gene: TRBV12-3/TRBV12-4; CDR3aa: CASSSAGTGDYEQYF
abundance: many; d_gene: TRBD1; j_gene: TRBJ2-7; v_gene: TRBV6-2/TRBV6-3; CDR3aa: CASSQRGQGRWEQYF
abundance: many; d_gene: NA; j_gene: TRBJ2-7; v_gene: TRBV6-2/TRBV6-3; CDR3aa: CASSSQNYEQYF
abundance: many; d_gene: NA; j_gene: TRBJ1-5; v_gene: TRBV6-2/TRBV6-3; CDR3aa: CASSQPGPTNQPQHF
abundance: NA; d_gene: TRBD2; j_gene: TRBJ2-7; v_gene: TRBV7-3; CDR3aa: CASSPSSGGDEQYF
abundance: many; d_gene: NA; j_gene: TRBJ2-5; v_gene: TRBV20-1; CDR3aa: CSCGSPQEVWGETQYF
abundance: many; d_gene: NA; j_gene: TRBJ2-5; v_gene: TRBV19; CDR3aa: CASTSRDPQETQYF
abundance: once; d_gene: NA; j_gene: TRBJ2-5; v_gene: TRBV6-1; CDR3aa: CASGTQETQYF
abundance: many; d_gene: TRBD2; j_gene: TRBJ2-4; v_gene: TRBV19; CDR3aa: CASRTSGEARNIQYF
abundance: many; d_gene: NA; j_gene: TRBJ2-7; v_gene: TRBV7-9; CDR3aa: CASSLNKGETQYF
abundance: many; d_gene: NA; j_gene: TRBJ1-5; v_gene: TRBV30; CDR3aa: CAWSVRGYQPQHF
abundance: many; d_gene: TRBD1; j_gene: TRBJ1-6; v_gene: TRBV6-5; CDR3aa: CASSFRGTENSPLHF
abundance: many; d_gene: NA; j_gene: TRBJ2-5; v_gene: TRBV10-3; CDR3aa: CAISGQGSETQYF
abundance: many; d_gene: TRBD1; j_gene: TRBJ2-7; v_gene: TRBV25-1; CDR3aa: CASSERQGTYEQYF
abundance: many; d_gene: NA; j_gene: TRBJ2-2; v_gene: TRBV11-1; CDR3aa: CASSRSTAPPNTGELFF
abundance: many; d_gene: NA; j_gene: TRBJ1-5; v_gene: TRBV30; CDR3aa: CAWEKGGNQPQHF
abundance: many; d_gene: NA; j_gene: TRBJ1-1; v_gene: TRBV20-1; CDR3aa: CSARETTLNTEAFF
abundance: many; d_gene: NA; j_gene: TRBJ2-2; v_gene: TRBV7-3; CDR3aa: CASRGFGGELFF
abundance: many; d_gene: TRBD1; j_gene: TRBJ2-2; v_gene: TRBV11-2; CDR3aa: CASSSRQGRATGELFF
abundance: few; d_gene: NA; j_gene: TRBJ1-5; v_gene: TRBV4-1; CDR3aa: CASSLHRGNQPQHF
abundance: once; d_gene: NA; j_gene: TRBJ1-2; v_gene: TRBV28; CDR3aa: CASSHGIQGNYGYTF
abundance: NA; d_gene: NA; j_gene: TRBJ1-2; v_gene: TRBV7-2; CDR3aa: CASSPARTANYGYTF
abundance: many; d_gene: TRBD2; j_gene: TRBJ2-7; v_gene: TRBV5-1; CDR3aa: CASSLATSGIPTYEQYF
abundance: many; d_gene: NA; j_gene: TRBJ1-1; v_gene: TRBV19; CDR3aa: CASRIRKTGFAEAFF
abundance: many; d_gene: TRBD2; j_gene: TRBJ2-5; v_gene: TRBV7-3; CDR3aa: CASSYLAGGYETQYF
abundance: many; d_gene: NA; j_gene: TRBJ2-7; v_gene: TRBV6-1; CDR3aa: CASRDVGLTDYEQYF
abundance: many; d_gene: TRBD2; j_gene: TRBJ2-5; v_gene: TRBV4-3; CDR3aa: CASSQDYGKRGGLETQYF
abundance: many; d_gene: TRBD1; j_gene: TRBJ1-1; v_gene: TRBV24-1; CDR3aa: CATSDTGQGGTEAFF
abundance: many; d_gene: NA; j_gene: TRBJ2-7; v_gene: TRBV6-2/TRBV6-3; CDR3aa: CASSSRSSLEQYF
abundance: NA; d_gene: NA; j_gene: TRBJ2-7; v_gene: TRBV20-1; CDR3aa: CSATSGTLIGYEQYF
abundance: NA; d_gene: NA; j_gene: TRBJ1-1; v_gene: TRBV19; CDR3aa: CASRGASDTEAFF
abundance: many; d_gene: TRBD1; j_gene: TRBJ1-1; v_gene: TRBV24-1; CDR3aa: CATSESGMTGRAFF
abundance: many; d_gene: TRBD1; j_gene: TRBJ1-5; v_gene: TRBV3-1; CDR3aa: CASSLTGDNQPQHF
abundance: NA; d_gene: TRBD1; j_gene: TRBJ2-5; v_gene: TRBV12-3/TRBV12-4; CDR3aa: CASSLDRGFQETQYF
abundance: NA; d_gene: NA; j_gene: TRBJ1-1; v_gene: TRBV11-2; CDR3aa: CASSVSPGQNTEAFF
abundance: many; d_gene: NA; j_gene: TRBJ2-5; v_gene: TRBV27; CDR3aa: CASTNLGETQYF
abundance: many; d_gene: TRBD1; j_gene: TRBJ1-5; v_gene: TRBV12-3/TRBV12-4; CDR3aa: CASSRRADRGGQPQHF